A single sample gave rise to the 17 T cell receptor beta chains below, sequenced in a study of beta chain features in type 1 diabetes. Reverse transcribing all isolated RNA meant expressed TCRB transcripts were sequenced. Only in-frame clones appear in the TCRdb table, and some are missing; sequencing was by immunoSEQ multiplex PCR. The repertoire has around 500,000 clones, roughly an eighth of them found once; the top ten carry approximately 0.05%. The source material was naive CD4+ T cells from blood. These receptors were taken from a woman under 30 in good health.

In this sample, this clone turned up a few times. The genes are TRBV2 and TRBJ1-6, with TRBD1 identical over 9 bases. CDR1 and CDR2 (germline): SNHLY, FYNNEI. The CDR3 contains 16 residues. The trim removed 8 bases at V and 7 bases at J, leaving 12 bases unmatched. Here the CDR3 reads CASLTLRTGVNSPLHF. CDR3 coding DNA: TGTGCCAGCCTTACACTCAGGACAGGGGTAAATTCACCCCTCCACTTT. Combining the CDR3 with reference TRBV2 and TRBJ1-6 gives the whole variable domain EPEVTQTPSHQVTQMGQEVILRCVPISNHLYFYWYRQILGQKVEFLVSFYNNEISEKSEIFDDQFSVERPDGSNFTLKIRSTKLEDSAMYFCASLTLRTGVNSPLHFGNGTRLTVT.

The chain carries TRBV7-8 and TRBJ2-1; the match to TRBD1 covers 9 bases. The CDR3 contains 14 residues. CDR1 is SGHVS and CDR2 is FQNEAQ in the germline V gene. V lost 5 bases to trimming and J lost 12 bases; unmatched junction nucleotides: 11. In nucleotides, the CDR3 is TGTGCCAGCAGCCCGCCCCGGGACAGGGTGGGGCAGTTCTTC. It is translated as CASSPPRDRVGQFF.

CDR3 protein: CASSVAGGTLNYGYTF. Here the CDR3 DNA reads TGTGCCAGCAGCGTAGCTGGGGGGACACTTAACTATGGCTACACCTTC. This chain uses TRBV9 with TRBJ1-2, with D possibly being TRBD1 (6 bases). CDR1 and CDR2 (germline): SGDLS, YYNGEE. V was pared by 0 bases and J by 1 base, with 13 bases between. The CDR3 runs 16 residues.

The chain is built from TRBV7-9 and TRBJ2-3; 12 bases line up with TRBD2. The CDR3 extends over 16 amino acids. Per germline, CDR1 SEHNR and CDR2 FQNEAQ (reference sequence). The V and J ends lost 5 bases and 4 bases, in that order; junction bases with no gene match: 7. CDR3 region: CASSIGLAGPSDTQYF. As DNA, the CDR3 is TGTGCCAGCAGCATCGGACTAGCGGGACCCTCAGATACGCAGTATTTT.

This clone was detected many times. Here the CDR3 DNA reads TGCAGCGTTGGAGGTAACGCGGCAGATACGCAGTATTTT. Translating gives CSVGGNAADTQYF. The chain combines TRBV29-1 with TRBJ2-3; no definite D call. Germline values: CDR1 SQVTM, CDR2 ANQGSEA. V lost 4 bases, J lost 4 bases, and 12 bases lay in between. The CDR3 consists of 13 residues.

The chain uses TRBV4-2 and TRBJ2-6; 8 bases are shared with TRBD1. This CDR3 comprises 18 residues. J was trimmed by 1 base and V by 5 bases; bases with no gene match: 10. The germline gives CDR1 LGHNA, CDR2 YNFKEQ. Here the CDR3 reads CASSYGTGTTSGANVLTF. The CDR3 bases are TGTGCCAGCAGCTACGGGACAGGCACTACTTCTGGGGCCAACGTCCTGACTTTC.

The V call is TRBV18, the J call TRBJ2-1, with D unresolved. This CDR3 region has 14 residues. Looked up from germline, CDR1 is KGHSH and CDR2 is LQKENI. With 0 bases removed from V and 7 bases from J, the gap between germline ends came to 10 bases. The CDR3 nucleotides are TGTGCCAGCTCACCACCGGGAAGCTCGAATGAGCAGTTCTTC. Its protein product is CASSPPGSSNEQFF. Full variable domain (missing parts from reference TRBV18 and TRBJ2-1): NAGVMQNPRHLVRRRGQEARLRCSPMKGHSHVYWYRQLPEEGLKFMVYLQKENIIDESGMPKERFSAEFPKEGPSILRIQQVVRGDSAAYFCASSPPGSSNEQFFGPGTRLTVL.

A few counts support this clone. V and J are TRBV4-2 and TRBJ2-7; D uncertain. This CDR3 region has 17 residues. With 1 base removed from V and 0 bases from J, the gap between germline ends came to 16 bases. Looked up from germline, CDR1 is LGHNA and CDR2 is YNFKEQ. The CDR3 DNA reads as TGTGCCAGCAGCCAAGCTAATTCTGGCGGTTACTCCTACGAGCAGTACTTC. Translation gives CASSQANSGGYSYEQYF.

V gene TRBV4-2 combines with J gene TRBJ2-3, with 11 bases that match TRBD2. The CDR3 totals 14 residues. Germline V lookup: CDR1 LGHNA, CDR2 YNFKEQ. Trimming took 2 bases from V and 9 from J; bases not matched to a gene: 4. The CDR3 reads CASSQLAGGGTQYF. The DNA of the CDR3 is TGTGCCAGCAGCCAACTAGCGGGGGGAGGGACGCAGTATTTT.

This clone was observed a handful of times. The chain has TRBV23-1 and TRBJ1-2, with 9 bases fitting TRBD1. TRBV23-1 is assigned to the ORF class and has an uncertain function. CDR3 length: 15 amino acids. Trimming removed 0 bases from V and 8 bases from J; junction bases left unmatched: 7. The DNA of the CDR3 is TGCGCCAGCAGTCAATCTGCGACAGGGGGTGACGGCTACACCTTC. Translated: CASSQSATGGDGYTF.

The chain employs TRBV7-2 and TRBJ2-3; D gene unclear. CDR3 length: 13 residues. Germline V gene data show CDR1 as SGHTA and CDR2 as FQGNSA. V was trimmed by 3 bases and J by 2 bases, leaving 6 bases between them. CDR3 region: CASSLAFTDTQYF. The CDR3 nucleotides are TGTGCCAGCAGCTTGGCCTTCACAGATACGCAGTATTTT.

There are a few counts of this clone. The chain couples TRBV7-9 to TRBJ2-3; D remains unclear. Germline-derived CDR1 and CDR2 are SEHNR and FQNEAQ (reference sequence). This CDR3 is 12 amino acids long. Trimming left V 5 bases short and J 6 bases short, with 9 bases between. The CDR3 DNA sequence: TGTGCCAGCAGCCCCGAGGACGATACGCAGTATTTT. This sequence encodes CASSPEDDTQYF.

The chain is built from TRBV2 and TRBJ2-4, with unresolved D. The V gene lost 3 bases and the J gene lost 4 bases, with 10 bases spanning the gap. Looked up from germline, CDR1 is SNHLY and CDR2 is FYNNEI. The CDR3 is 14 amino acids. The CDR3 nucleotides are TGTGCCAGCAGTGACTTGAACAGAAAAAACATTCAGTACTTC. Protein: CASSDLNRKNIQYF.

This clone has only a few counts. The V and J genes are TRBV9 and TRBJ1-3, with 7 positions matching TRBD1. This CDR3 has 15 residues. Germline values: CDR1 SGDLS, CDR2 YYNGEE. With V trimmed by 4 bases and J by 0 bases, 4 bases remained unmatched. CDR3 loop: CASSPRQGSGNTIYF. The CDR3 DNA follows: TGTGCCAGCAGCCCTCGACAGGGCTCTGGAAACACCATATATTTT.

Worth noting for this clone: Other nucleotide sequences in the sample specify the same CDR3. The J gene is TRBJ1-4, the V gene TRBV7-9; unclear D gene. The V end was cut by 5 bases, the J end by 8 bases, with 9 bases between. Per germline, CDR1 SEHNR and CDR2 FQNEAQ (reference sequence). This CDR3 region has 12 residues. The CDR3 region is CASSLRREKLFF. The CDR3, as DNA: TGTGCCAGCAGCCTGAGGAGGGAAAAACTGTTTTTT.

This clone was counted between two and nine times. This chain uses TRBV29-1 with TRBJ2-6, with D perhaps matching TRBD1 (5 bases). Trimming left V 3 bases short and J 0 bases short, with 12 bases between. This CDR3 region has 16 residues. Germline loops: CDR1 SQVTM, CDR2 ANQGSEA. CDR3 sequence (DNA): TGCAGCGTTGAGACAGTGTTAAACTCTGGGGCCAACGTCCTGACTTTC. It encodes CSVETVLNSGANVLTF.

Only a few counts were recorded for this clone. CDR3 in DNA: TGCAGCGTTGGGCCGGGCGGCAATCAGCCCCAGCATTTT. Protein product: CSVGPGGNQPQHF. The chain is built from TRBV29-1 and TRBJ1-5; D is uncertain. Germline-derived CDR1 and CDR2 are SQVTM and ANQGSEA. The CDR3 sequence is 13 residues long. Between the trimmed V and J ends, which lost 4 bases and 2 bases, there was a span of 9 bases.